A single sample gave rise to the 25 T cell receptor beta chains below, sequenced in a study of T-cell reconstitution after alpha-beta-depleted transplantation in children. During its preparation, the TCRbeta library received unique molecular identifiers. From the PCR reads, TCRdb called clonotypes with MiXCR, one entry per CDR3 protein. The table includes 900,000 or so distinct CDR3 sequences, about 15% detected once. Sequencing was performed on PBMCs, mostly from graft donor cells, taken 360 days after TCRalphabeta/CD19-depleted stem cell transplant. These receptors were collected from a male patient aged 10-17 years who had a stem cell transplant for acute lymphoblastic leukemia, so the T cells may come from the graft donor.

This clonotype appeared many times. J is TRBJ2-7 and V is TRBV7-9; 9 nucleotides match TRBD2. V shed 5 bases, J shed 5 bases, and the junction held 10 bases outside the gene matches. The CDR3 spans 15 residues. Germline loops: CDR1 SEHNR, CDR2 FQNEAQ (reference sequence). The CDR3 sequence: CASSALAGEGDEQYF. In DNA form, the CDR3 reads TGTGCCAGCAGCGCCTTAGCGGGAGAAGGGGACGAGCAGTACTTC.

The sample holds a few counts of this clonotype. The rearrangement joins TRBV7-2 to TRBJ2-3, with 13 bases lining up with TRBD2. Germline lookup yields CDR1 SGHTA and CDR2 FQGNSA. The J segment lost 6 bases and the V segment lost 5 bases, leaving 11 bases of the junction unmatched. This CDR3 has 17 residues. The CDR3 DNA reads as TGTGCCAGCAGCCCATTACTAGCGGGAGGGCCAACGGATACGCAGTATTTT. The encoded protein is CASSPLLAGGPTDTQYF.

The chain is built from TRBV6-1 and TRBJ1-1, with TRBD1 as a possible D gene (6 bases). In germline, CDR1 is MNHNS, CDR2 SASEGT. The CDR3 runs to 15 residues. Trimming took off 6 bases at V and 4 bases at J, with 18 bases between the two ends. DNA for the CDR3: TGTGCCAGCAGCCCCAGTTCGGGGGCAGGCACTGAAGCTTTCTTT. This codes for CASSPSSGAGTEAFF.

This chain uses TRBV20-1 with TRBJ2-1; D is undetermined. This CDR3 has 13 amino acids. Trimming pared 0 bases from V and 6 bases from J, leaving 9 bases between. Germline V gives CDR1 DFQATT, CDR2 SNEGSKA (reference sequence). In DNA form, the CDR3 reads TGCAGTGCTAGAGAAGACACGAGCAATGAGCAGTTCTTC. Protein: CSAREDTSNEQFF.

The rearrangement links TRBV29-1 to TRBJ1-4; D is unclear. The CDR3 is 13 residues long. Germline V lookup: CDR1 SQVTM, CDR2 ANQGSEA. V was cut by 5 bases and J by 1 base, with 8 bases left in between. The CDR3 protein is CSVHGQTNEKLFF. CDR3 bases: TGCAGCGTTCACGGCCAAACTAATGAAAAACTGTTTTTT.

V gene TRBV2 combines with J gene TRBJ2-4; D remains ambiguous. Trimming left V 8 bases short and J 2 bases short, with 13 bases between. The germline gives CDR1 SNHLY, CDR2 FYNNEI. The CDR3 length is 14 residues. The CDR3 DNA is TGTGCCAGCTCTCCTTTGATGACCAAAAACATTCAGTACTTC. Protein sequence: CASSPLMTKNIQYF.

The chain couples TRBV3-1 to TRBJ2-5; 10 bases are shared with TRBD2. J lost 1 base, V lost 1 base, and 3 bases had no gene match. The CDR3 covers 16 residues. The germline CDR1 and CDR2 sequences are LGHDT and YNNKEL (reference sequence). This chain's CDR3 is CASSQGPSGSQETQYF. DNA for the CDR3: TGTGCCAGCAGCCAAGGGCCTAGCGGGAGCCAAGAGACCCAGTACTTC.

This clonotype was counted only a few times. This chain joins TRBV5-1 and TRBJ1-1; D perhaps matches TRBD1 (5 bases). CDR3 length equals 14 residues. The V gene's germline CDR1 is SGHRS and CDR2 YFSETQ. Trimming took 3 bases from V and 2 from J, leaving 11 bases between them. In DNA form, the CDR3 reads TGCGCCAGCAGCTCCGCAACAGGAAACACTGAAGCTTTCTTT. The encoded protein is CASSSATGNTEAFF.

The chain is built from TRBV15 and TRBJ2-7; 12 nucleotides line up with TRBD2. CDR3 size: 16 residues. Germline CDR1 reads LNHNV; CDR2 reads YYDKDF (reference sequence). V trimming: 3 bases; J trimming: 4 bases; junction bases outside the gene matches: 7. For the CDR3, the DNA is TGTGCCACCAGCAGCCATCGGGGGACTAGCGGGTACGAGCAGTACTTC. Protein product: CATSSHRGTSGYEQYF.

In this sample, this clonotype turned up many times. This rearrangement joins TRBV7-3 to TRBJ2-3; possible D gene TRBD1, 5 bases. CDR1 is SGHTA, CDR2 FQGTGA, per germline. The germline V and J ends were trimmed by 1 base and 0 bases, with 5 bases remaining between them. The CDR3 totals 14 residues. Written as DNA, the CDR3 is TGTGCCAGCAGCTTAAGACAGAGCACAGATACGCAGTATTTT. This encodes CASSLRQSTDTQYF.

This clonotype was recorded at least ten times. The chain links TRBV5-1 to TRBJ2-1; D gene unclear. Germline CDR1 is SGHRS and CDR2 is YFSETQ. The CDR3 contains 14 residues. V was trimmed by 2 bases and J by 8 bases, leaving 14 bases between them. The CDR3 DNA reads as TGCGCCAGCAGCTTAGAGCGTCACATCGATGAGCAGTTCTTC. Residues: CASSLERHIDEQFF.

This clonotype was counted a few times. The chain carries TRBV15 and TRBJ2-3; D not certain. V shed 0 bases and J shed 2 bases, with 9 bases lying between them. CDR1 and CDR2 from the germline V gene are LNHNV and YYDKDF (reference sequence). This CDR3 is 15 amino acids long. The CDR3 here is CATSRDMRSTDTQYF. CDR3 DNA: TGTGCCACCAGCAGAGATATGCGATCCACAGATACGCAGTATTTT.

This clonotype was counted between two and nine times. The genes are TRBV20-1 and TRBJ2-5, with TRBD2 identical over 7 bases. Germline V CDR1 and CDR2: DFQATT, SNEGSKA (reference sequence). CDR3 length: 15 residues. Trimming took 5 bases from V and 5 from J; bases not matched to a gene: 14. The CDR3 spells CSASGLIKGRETQYF. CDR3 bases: TGCAGTGCTTCGGGACTAATCAAAGGAAGGGAGACCCAGTACTTC.

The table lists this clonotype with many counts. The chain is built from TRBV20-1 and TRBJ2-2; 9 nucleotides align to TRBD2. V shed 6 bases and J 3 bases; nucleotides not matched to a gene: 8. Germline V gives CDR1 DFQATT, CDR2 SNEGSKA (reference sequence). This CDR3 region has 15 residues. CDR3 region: CSAFRGLADTGELFF. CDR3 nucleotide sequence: TGCAGTGCATTTAGGGGACTAGCTGACACCGGGGAGCTGTTTTTT.

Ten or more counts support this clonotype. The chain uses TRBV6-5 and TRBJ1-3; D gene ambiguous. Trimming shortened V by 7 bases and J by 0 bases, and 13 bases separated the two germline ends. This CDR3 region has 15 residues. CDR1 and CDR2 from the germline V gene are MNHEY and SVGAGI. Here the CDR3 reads CASTPRTSSGNTIYF. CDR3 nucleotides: TGTGCCAGCACCCCCCGTACGAGCTCTGGAAACACCATATATTTT.

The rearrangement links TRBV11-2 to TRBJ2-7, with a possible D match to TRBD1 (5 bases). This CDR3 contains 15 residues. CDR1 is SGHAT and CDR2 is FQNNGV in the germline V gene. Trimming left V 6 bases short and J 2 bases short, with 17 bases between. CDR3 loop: CASRVLSGPTYEQYF. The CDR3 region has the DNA TGTGCCAGCAGGGTCCTTTCAGGGCCGACCTACGAGCAGTACTTC.

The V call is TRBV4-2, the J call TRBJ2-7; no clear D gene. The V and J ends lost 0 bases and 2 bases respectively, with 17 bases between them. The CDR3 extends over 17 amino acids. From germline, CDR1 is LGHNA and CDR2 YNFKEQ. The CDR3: CASSQELVQLVAYEQYF. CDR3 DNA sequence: TGTGCCAGCAGCCAAGAGTTGGTCCAGCTAGTCGCCTACGAGCAGTACTTC.

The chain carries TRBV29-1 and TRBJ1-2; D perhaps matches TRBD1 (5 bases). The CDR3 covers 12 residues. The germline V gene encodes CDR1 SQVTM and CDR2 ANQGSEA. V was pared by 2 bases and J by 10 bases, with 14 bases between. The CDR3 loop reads CSVELAGGPYTF. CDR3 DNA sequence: TGCAGCGTTGAACTGGCTGGGGGACCCTACACCTTC.

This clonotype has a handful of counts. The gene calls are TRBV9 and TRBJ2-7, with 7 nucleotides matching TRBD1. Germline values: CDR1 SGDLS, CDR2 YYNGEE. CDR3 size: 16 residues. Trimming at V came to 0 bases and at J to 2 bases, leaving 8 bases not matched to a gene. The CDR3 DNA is TGTGCCAGCAGCGTAGGGGCTATCGGGACAGCCTACGAGCAGTACTTC. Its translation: CASSVGAIGTAYEQYF.

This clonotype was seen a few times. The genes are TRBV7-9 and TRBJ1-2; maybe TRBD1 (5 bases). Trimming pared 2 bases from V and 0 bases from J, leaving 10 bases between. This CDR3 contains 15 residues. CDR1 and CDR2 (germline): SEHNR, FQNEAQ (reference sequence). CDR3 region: CASSLWGGTNYGYTF. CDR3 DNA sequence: TGTGCCAGCAGCTTATGGGGCGGAACTAACTATGGCTACACCTTC. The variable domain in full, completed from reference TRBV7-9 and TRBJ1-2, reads DTGVSQNPRHKITKRGQNVTFRCDPISEHNRLYWYRQTLGQGPEFLTYFQNEAQLEKSRLLSDRFSAERPKGSFSTLEIQRTEQGDSAMYLCASSLWGGTNYGYTFGSGTRLTVV.

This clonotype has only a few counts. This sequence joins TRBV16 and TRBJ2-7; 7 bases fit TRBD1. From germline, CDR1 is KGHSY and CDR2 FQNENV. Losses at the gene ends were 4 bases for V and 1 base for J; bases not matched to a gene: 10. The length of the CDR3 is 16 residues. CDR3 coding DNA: TGTGCCAGCAGCCCCTACCGGACAGGATGGTCCTACGAGCAGTACTTC. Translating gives CASSPYRTGWSYEQYF. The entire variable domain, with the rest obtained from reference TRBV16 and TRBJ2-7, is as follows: GEEVAQTPKHLVRGEGQKAKLYCAPIKGHSYVFWYQQVLKNEFKFLISFQNENVFDETGMPKERFSAKCLPNSPCSLEIQATKLEDSAVYFCASSPYRTGWSYEQYFGPGTRLTVT.

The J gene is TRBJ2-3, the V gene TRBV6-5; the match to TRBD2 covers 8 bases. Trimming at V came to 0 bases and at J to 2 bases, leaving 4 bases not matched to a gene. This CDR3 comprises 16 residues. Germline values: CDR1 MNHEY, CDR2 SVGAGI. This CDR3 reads CASSYSGGRTTDTQYF. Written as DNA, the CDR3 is TGTGCCAGCAGTTACTCCGGCGGGAGGACCACAGATACGCAGTATTTT.

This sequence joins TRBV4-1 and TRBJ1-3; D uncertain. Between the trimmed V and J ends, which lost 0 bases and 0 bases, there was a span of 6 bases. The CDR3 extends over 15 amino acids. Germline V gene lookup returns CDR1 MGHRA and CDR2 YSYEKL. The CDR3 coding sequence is TGCGCCAGCAGCCAAGATGGGAGCTCTGGAAACACCATATATTTT. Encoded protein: CASSQDGSSGNTIYF.

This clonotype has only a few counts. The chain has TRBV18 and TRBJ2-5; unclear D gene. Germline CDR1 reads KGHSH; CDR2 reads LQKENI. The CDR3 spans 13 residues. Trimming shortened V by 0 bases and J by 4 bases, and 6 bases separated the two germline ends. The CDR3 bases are TGTGCCAGCTCACCACCGAATGGAGAGACCCAGTACTTC. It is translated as CASSPPNGETQYF.

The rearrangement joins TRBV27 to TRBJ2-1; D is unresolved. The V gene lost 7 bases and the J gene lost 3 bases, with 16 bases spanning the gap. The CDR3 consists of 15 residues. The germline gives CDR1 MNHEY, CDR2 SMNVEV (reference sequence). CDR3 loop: CASTPDLESYNEQFF. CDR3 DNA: TGTGCCAGCACCCCGGACCTGGAAAGCTACAATGAGCAGTTCTTC.